These 27 T cell receptor beta chains share one sample of origin, sequenced in a study of shared clonotypes between healthy human individuals. Data came from immunoSEQ multiplex PCR; TCRdb stores just in-frame clones and leaves some out. The sample lists some 500,000 clones; 79% were seen once. Sequencing was performed on PBMCs. These receptors all come from a woman aged 40 to 50 in good health. Some clones in this sample may be carry-over from other donors' samples.

The chain combines TRBV5-4 with TRBJ2-6; D unresolved. The CDR3 extends over 15 amino acids. CDR1 is SGHNT, CDR2 YYREEE, per germline (reference sequence). V was pared by 1 base and J by 0 bases, with 5 bases between. Written as DNA, the CDR3 is TGTGCCAGCAGCTTGTGGAGCTCTGGGGCCAACGTCCTGACTTTC. Translation: CASSLWSSGANVLTF.

Turning to this clone: Other DNA sequences from this sample encode an identical CDR3 as well. This sequence joins TRBV7-2 and TRBJ2-5; D is undetermined. Germline CDR1 and CDR2: SGHTA and FQGNSA. The CDR3 has 13 residues. V dropped 5 bases and J dropped 2 bases, with 9 bases sitting between them. CDR3 loop: CASSPRDQETQYF. CDR3 nucleotide sequence: TGTGCCAGCAGCCCTCGTGATCAAGAGACCCAGTACTTC.

J is TRBJ1-2 and V is TRBV20-1; no clear D gene. The germline V gene has CDR1 DFQATT and CDR2 SNEGSKA (reference sequence). The CDR3 length is 11 residues. The ends were cut back, 1 base at V and 10 bases at J, with 10 bases in the middle. The CDR3 region has the DNA TGCAGTGCTAGAGGGGGAGAACACTACACCTTC. Amino acid sequence: CSARGGEHYTF.

DNA of the CDR3: TGTGCCAGCAGCTACAGGCCTATAGGATCTAATGAAAAACTGTTTTTT. It codes for CASSYRPIGSNEKLFF. V usage is TRBV5-6 and J usage is TRBJ1-4, with a possible D match to TRBD1 (5 bases). The germline V gene encodes CDR1 SGHDT and CDR2 YYEEEE. Trimming removed 3 bases from V and 3 bases from J, with 15 bases in between. The CDR3 covers 16 residues.

The chain employs TRBV7-8 and TRBJ1-4; D call uncertain. The CDR3 has 12 amino acids. V lost 0 bases, J lost 6 bases, and 2 bases lay in between. The germline V gene encodes CDR1 SGHVS and CDR2 FQNEAQ. Written as DNA, the CDR3 is TGTGCCAGCAGCTTAGCGCATGAAAAACTGTTTTTT. Translated: CASSLAHEKLFF.

The chain recombines TRBV28 with TRBJ2-7, with TRBD2 as a possible D gene (5 bases). This CDR3 has 14 amino acids. CDR1 is MDHEN, CDR2 SYDVKM, per germline. V was cut by 5 bases and J by 0 bases, with 11 bases left in between. The CDR3 reads CASSTLGSSYEQYF. CDR3 nucleotides: TGTGCCAGCAGTACACTAGGGAGCTCCTACGAGCAGTACTTC. Full variable domain (outside the CDR3, taken from reference TRBV28 and TRBJ2-7): DVKVTQSSRYLVKRTGEKVFLECVQDMDHENMFWYRQDPGLGLRLIYFSYDVKMKEKGDIPEGYSVSREKKERFSLILESASTNQTSMYLCASSTLGSSYEQYFGPGTRLTVT.

This sequence joins TRBV15 and TRBJ2-1, with D hard to call. Germline V gene lookup returns CDR1 LNHNV and CDR2 YYDKDF (reference sequence). The CDR3 sequence is 16 residues long. The V end lost 0 bases, the J end lost 0 bases, and 9 bases lay between the germline ends. CDR3 amino acids: CATSRDFMSSYNEQFF. In DNA form, the CDR3 reads TGTGCCACCAGCAGAGATTTTATGAGCTCCTACAATGAGCAGTTCTTC.

The chain joins TRBV7-2 to TRBJ2-3, with no clear D. Germline V gives CDR1 SGHTA, CDR2 FQGNSA. The V gene lost 3 bases and the J gene lost 2 bases, with 6 bases spanning the gap. The CDR3 length is 13 residues. CDR3 protein: CASSFVTTDTQYF. DNA for the CDR3: TGTGCCAGCAGCTTTGTCACCACAGATACGCAGTATTTT.

The chain has TRBV6-1 and TRBJ1-2; D not certain. Trimming removed 0 bases from V and 4 bases from J, with 9 bases in between. The CDR3 has 14 amino acids. Germline values: CDR1 MNHNS, CDR2 SASEGT. The CDR3 nucleotides read TGTGCCAGCAGTGAAGCCCCGGCGATCTATGGCTACACCTTC. It translates to CASSEAPAIYGYTF.

The chain joins TRBV5-6 to TRBJ2-1, with 11 bases matching TRBD2. The CDR3 totals 15 residues. The trim removed 3 bases at V and 4 bases at J, leaving 3 bases unmatched. Germline V gene data show CDR1 as SGHDT and CDR2 as YYEEEE. The CDR3 DNA reads as TGTGCCAGCAGCTCGGGACTAGCGGTATACAATGAGCAGTTCTTC. Protein: CASSSGLAVYNEQFF.

The chain employs TRBV2 and TRBJ2-1, with 9 bases that match TRBD1. V was clipped by 6 bases and J by 10 bases; unmatched bases: 7. The germline gives CDR1 SNHLY, CDR2 FYNNEI. CDR3 length: 13 residues. DNA of the CDR3: TGTGCCAGCAGGTATACAGGGGGCGCGGAGCAGTTCTTC. It is translated as CASRYTGGAEQFF. The full variable domain, with the rest looked up from reference TRBV2 and TRBJ2-1, is EPEVTQTPSHQVTQMGQEVILRCVPISNHLYFYWYRQILGQKVEFLVSFYNNEISEKSEIFDDQFSVERPDGSNFTLKIRSTKLEDSAMYFCASRYTGGAEQFFGPGTRLTVL.

This chain links TRBV6-5 with TRBJ2-5; D unclear. V gave up 6 bases and J gave up 2 bases, with 10 bases separating them. This CDR3 region has 13 residues. The germline V gene encodes CDR1 MNHEY and CDR2 SVGAGI. CDR3 nucleotide sequence: TGTGCCAGCAGCCTACAAGAGCAAGAGACCCAGTACTTC. Translated, it gives CASSLQEQETQYF.

This clone showed up just once. One end of the junction does not line up with germline, which may come from a read error. This chain links TRBV28 with TRBJ2-3; no clear D gene. Germline CDR1 MDHEN, CDR2 SYDVKM. The CDR3 length is 13 residues. CDR3 sequence (DNA): TGTGCCAGCATTTTAAGGCTCTCAGATACGCAGTATTTT. It is translated as CASILRLSDTQYF. Full variable domain (rest looked up from reference TRBV28 and TRBJ2-3): DVKVTQSSRYLVKRTGEKVFLECVQDMDHENMFWYRQDPGLGLRLIYFSYDVKMKEKGDIPEGYSVSREKKERFSLILESASTNQTSMYLCASILRLSDTQYFGPGTRLTVL.

The gene calls are TRBV19 and TRBJ1-5; TRBD1 matches at 7 bases. The germline gives CDR1 LNHDA, CDR2 SQIVND (reference sequence). The V gene end was trimmed by 4 bases and the J gene end by 0 bases; junction bases not matched to a gene: 6. The CDR3 loop spans 16 amino acids. Here the CDR3 reads CASSKGRGNSNQPQHF. The CDR3 DNA reads as TGTGCCAGTAGTAAGGGCAGGGGGAATAGCAATCAGCCCCAGCATTTT.

J is TRBJ1-1 and V is TRBV4-2; possibly TRBD1 for D (6 bases). Germline V gives CDR1 LGHNA, CDR2 YNFKEQ. CDR3 length equals 19 residues. V was pared by 2 bases and J by 0 bases, with 22 bases between. For the CDR3, the DNA is TGTGCCAGCAGCCAACCTAGGGTACAGGGAATAAAGATGAACACTGAAGCTTTCTTT. Translating it yields CASSQPRVQGIKMNTEAFF.

The chain carries TRBV30 and TRBJ2-7; D is uncertain. V was trimmed by 4 bases and J by 6 bases, leaving 10 bases between them. This CDR3 contains 11 residues. In germline, CDR1 is GTSNPN, CDR2 SVGIG (reference sequence). CDR3 loop: CAWTRGGEQYF. The CDR3 region has the DNA TGTGCCTGGACTAGAGGTGGCGAGCAGTACTTC.

This chain joins TRBV18 and TRBJ2-1, with D unresolved. V was cut by 0 bases and J by 4 bases, with 4 bases left in between. Germline lookup yields CDR1 KGHSH and CDR2 LQKENI. CDR3 length equals 13 residues. CDR3 amino acids: CASSPPGYNEQFF. The CDR3 bases are TGTGCCAGCTCACCACCGGGTTACAATGAGCAGTTCTTC. The entire variable domain, with the rest obtained from reference TRBV18 and TRBJ2-1, is as follows: NAGVMQNPRHLVRRRGQEARLRCSPMKGHSHVYWYRQLPEEGLKFMVYLQKENIIDESGMPKERFSAEFPKEGPSILRIQQVVRGDSAAYFCASSPPGYNEQFFGPGTRLTVL.

This clone was detected a few times. This chain links TRBV28 with TRBJ2-1; D gene ambiguous. The CDR3 consists of 12 residues. Trimming removed 4 bases at V and 2 bases at J, with 3 bases between. The germline gives CDR1 MDHEN, CDR2 SYDVKM. CDR3 DNA sequence: TGTGCCAGCAGTTCCCCCTACAATGAGCAGTTCTTC. Residues: CASSSPYNEQFF.

The V and J genes are TRBV7-3 and TRBJ1-1, with D maybe TRBD1 (5 bases). The CDR3 is 15 amino acids. CDR1 and CDR2 (germline): SGHTA, FQGTGA. V was clipped by 5 bases and J by 5 bases, with 18 bases between them. This chain's CDR3 is CASSLQGAVGTEAFF. CDR3 DNA: TGTGCCAGCAGCCTGCAGGGTGCGGTGGGGACTGAAGCTTTCTTT.

This chain uses TRBV7-9 with TRBJ2-1; D possibly corresponds to TRBD2 (6 bases). The V end lost 8 bases, the J end lost 15 bases, and 23 bases lay between the germline ends. CDR1 is SEHNR, CDR2 FQNEAQ, per germline (reference sequence). The CDR3 has 13 amino acids. CDR3 bases: TGTGCCAGCGGGCTGGGGAGGCAATCAGGGCGGTTCTTC. The encoded protein is CASGLGRQSGRFF.

This clone showed up just once. The CDR3 reads CASSLSGSRSGNTIYF. The CDR3 DNA sequence: TGCGCCAGCAGCTTGTCAGGTTCCCGCTCTGGAAACACCATATATTTT. V gene TRBV5-1 combines with J gene TRBJ1-3, with D hard to call. The CDR3 loop spans 16 amino acids. Germline CDR1 is SGHRS and CDR2 is YFSETQ. Between the trimmed V and J ends, which lost 1 base and 0 bases, there was a span of 11 bases.

The V and J genes are TRBV28 and TRBJ2-3; D is perhaps TRBD1 (6 bases). Germline-derived CDR1 and CDR2 are MDHEN and SYDVKM. The CDR3 totals 16 residues. Trimming pared 5 bases from V and 3 bases from J, leaving 18 bases between. For the CDR3, the DNA is TGTGCCAGCAGTGGGGCCCAAGGGGGAGTGACAGATACGCAGTATTTT. Encoded protein: CASSGAQGGVTDTQYF.

The chain recombines TRBV10-3 with TRBJ1-5; TRBD1 matches at 7 bases. In germline, CDR1 is ENHRY, CDR2 SYGVKD. The trim removed 2 bases at V and 2 bases at J, leaving 6 bases unmatched. CDR3 length: 16 residues. The CDR3 is CAISEPTGSGNQPQHF. The CDR3 nucleotides read TGTGCCATCAGTGAGCCGACAGGGTCGGGCAATCAGCCCCAGCATTTT.

J is TRBJ2-3 and V is TRBV7-2; TRBD2 matches 8 bases. Looked up from germline, CDR1 is SGHTA and CDR2 is FQGNSA. The CDR3 covers 16 residues. The junction had 10 bases not matched to a gene; V was cut back by 2 bases and J by 6 bases. The CDR3 loop reads CASSLFFREGGDTQYF. The CDR3 DNA sequence: TGTGCCAGCAGCTTATTTTTCCGGGAGGGCGGCGATACGCAGTATTTT.

The chain combines TRBV7-2 with TRBJ1-1, with D tentatively TRBD1 (6 bases). This CDR3 region has 15 residues. V dropped 1 base and J dropped 1 base, with 10 bases sitting between them. Germline assignment: CDR1 SGHTA and CDR2 FQGNSA. As DNA, the CDR3 is TGTGCCAGCAGCTTAGGAGGAGGGGGGAACACTGAAGCTTTCTTT. This encodes CASSLGGGGNTEAFF.

This clone was seen once. The chain combines TRBV7-9 with TRBJ2-7; the D gene is possibly TRBD2 (6 bases). V dropped 3 bases and J dropped 0 bases, with 15 bases sitting between them. Germline V gene lookup returns CDR1 SEHNR and CDR2 FQNEAQ (reference sequence). This CDR3 spans 16 amino acids. This CDR3 reads CASSLGGLAISYEQYF. The DNA of the CDR3 is TGTGCCAGCAGCTTGGGCGGGCTAGCGATCTCCTACGAGCAGTACTTC.

The chain has TRBV18 and TRBJ2-1; perhaps TRBD1 as D (6 bases). V was shortened by 1 base and J by 5 bases, with 12 bases between the two germline ends. The V gene's germline CDR1 is KGHSH and CDR2 LQKENI. The CDR3 length is 15 residues. The chain's CDR3 is CASSPRSTGDNEQFF. In DNA, the CDR3 is TGTGCCAGCTCACCACGTTCGACAGGAGACAATGAGCAGTTCTTC.